Shown below are 3 T cell receptor beta chains from a single sample sequenced in a study of Tregs in tolerant kidney transplant recipients. Profiled with immunoSEQ multiplex PCR; TCRdb holds only in-frame clones, not every one. The table records under 95,000 clones, about 91% of them present only once. Sequencing was performed on Tregs from blood, taken before the transplant. The receptor set was obtained from a human donor who received a combined kidney and bone marrow transplant.

V gene TRBV23-1 combines with J gene TRBJ2-7; the D gene is possibly TRBD1 (6 bases). TRBV23-1 is an ORF for which the function is uncertain. V gave up 1 base and J gave up 3 bases, with 16 bases separating them. This CDR3 is 16 amino acids long. Written as DNA, the CDR3 is TGCGCCAGCAGTCAATTATTGGCAGGGGCCAACTACGAGCAGTACTTC. Protein product: CASSQLLAGANYEQYF.

The chain is built from TRBV28 and TRBJ1-3; D unresolved. From germline, CDR1 is MDHEN and CDR2 SYDVKM. Trimming stripped 4 bases from V and 0 bases from J, with 16 bases between. The CDR3 extends over 17 amino acids. The CDR3, as DNA: TGTGCCAGCAGTTCGTGGAGTCTCGCGAGCTCTGGAAACACCATATATTTT. Translated: CASSSWSLASSGNTIYF.

The rearrangement uses TRBV6-6 and TRBJ2-2, with unresolved D. Germline V gene sequence: CDR1 MNHNY, CDR2 SVGAGI (reference sequence). The CDR3 totals 16 residues. Trimming removed 6 bases at V and 5 bases at J, with 19 bases between. The CDR3 DNA reads as TGTGCCAGCAGCGTCCTTGGTCCTCCTACTACCGGGGAGCTGTTTTTT. Encoded protein: CASSVLGPPTTGELFF.